These 32 T cell receptor beta chains came from one sample sequenced in a study of beta chain features in type 1 diabetes. Sequencing targeted expressed TCRB transcripts, as all isolated RNA had been reverse transcribed. Repertoires were generated with immunoSEQ multiplex PCR, while TCRdb's copy carries only in-frame clones and drops some. This sample has over 350,000 clones; approximately 16% occur once, and the top ten carry about 0.018%. The specimen was naive CD4+ T cells from blood. Receptors were obtained from a woman aged 18-29 years in good health.

This clone has a handful of counts. This chain uses TRBV14 with TRBJ2-5, with unresolved D. CDR3 length: 13 amino acids. The V and J ends lost 4 bases and 2 bases respectively, with 8 bases between them. Looked up from germline, CDR1 is SGHDN and CDR2 is FVKESK. CDR3 sequence reads: CASSRNLQETQYF. The DNA for the CDR3 is TGTGCCAGCAGCCGCAACCTACAAGAGACCCAGTACTTC.

This clone was detected a few times. V is TRBV5-1 and J is TRBJ2-5, with 8 positions matching TRBD2. Germline V gene data show CDR1 as SGHRS and CDR2 as YFSETQ. The CDR3 loop spans 16 amino acids. The ends lost 0 bases at V and 2 bases at J; junction bases unmatched: 6. CDR3 amino acids: CASSLAWAGGQETQYF. In DNA form, the CDR3 reads TGCGCCAGCAGCTTGGCCTGGGCGGGAGGTCAAGAGACCCAGTACTTC.

This rearrangement joins TRBV29-1 to TRBJ2-1; D gene uncertain. The CDR3 is 10 residues long. Germline V CDR1 and CDR2: SQVTM, ANQGSEA. Trimming stripped 5 bases from V and 9 bases from J, with 8 bases between. CDR3 region: CSVQHAEQFF. The DNA for the CDR3 is TGCAGCGTTCAACATGCTGAGCAGTTCTTC.

For the CDR3, the DNA is TGCGCCAGCAGGACAGGGGCTACCGGGGAGCTGTTTTTT. This sequence encodes CASRTGATGELFF. The chain recombines TRBV5-1 with TRBJ2-2; 8 bases line up with TRBD1. The CDR3 has 13 amino acids. V was clipped by 5 bases and J by 5 bases; unmatched bases: 2. Germline CDR1 and CDR2: SGHRS and YFSETQ.

This clone has just a few counts. The V and J genes are TRBV29-1 and TRBJ1-1; 8 nucleotides line up with TRBD1. V lost 3 bases, J lost 5 bases, and 5 bases stayed unmatched. Per the germline V gene, CDR1 is SQVTM and CDR2 is ANQGSEA. This CDR3 spans 13 amino acids. The CDR3 DNA sequence: TGCAGCGTTGAGGGCAGGGGGCTGACTGAAGCTTTCTTT. This gives the protein CSVEGRGLTEAFF.

This clone was recorded a few times. The V gene is TRBV7-2, the J gene TRBJ2-2; maybe TRBD2 (7 bases). The CDR3 is 16 residues long. The germline V gene has CDR1 SGHTA and CDR2 FQGNSA. V was shortened by 6 bases and J by 6 bases, with 20 bases between the two germline ends. The CDR3 DNA reads as TGTGCCAGCAGTTTTGTTGGGGGGGCTGGTGCCGGGGAGCTGTTTTTT. Translated, it gives CASSFVGGAGAGELFF.

The chain links TRBV9 to TRBJ2-2; 11 bases agree with TRBD1. The CDR3 is 15 amino acids. J gave up 7 bases and V 2 bases, and 4 bases lay outside the gene matches. CDR1 is SGDLS, CDR2 YYNGEE, per germline. The CDR3 reads CASSVGQGDIGELFF. The CDR3 DNA is TGTGCCAGCAGCGTGGGACAGGGGGACATCGGGGAGCTGTTTTTT.

This clone has more than one count but fewer than ten. The CDR3 spells CSVEAGTDYGYTF. The CDR3 nucleotides are TGCAGCGTTGAAGCCGGGACAGACTATGGCTACACCTTC. The chain recombines TRBV29-1 with TRBJ1-2; 7 positions agree with TRBD1. The ends lost 1 base at V and 3 bases at J; junction bases unmatched: 2. Looked up from germline, CDR1 is SQVTM and CDR2 is ANQGSEA. The CDR3 is 13 amino acids.

The chain uses TRBV7-2 and TRBJ1-2; possible D gene TRBD1, 5 bases. Germline V gene data show CDR1 as SGHTA and CDR2 as FQGNSA. Trimming stripped 5 bases from V and 1 base from J, with 11 bases between. This CDR3 spans 14 amino acids. The CDR3 sequence is CASSPDILNYGYTF. Here the CDR3 DNA reads TGTGCCAGCAGCCCGGACATTCTTAACTATGGCTACACCTTC. The whole variable domain, filled in from reference TRBV7-2 and TRBJ1-2, reads GAGVSQSPSNKVTEKGKDVELRCDPISGHTALYWYRQSLGQGLEFLIYFQGNSAPDKSGLPSDRFSAERTGGSVSTLTIQRTQQEDSAVYLCASSPDILNYGYTFGSGTRLTVV.

The chain employs TRBV28 and TRBJ2-3; maybe TRBD2 (6 bases). Germline V CDR1 and CDR2: MDHEN, SYDVKM. Trimming took off 8 bases at V and 1 base at J, with 16 bases between the two ends. This CDR3 has 15 amino acids. The CDR3 here is CASGGAGPRTDTQYF. The CDR3 coding sequence is TGTGCCAGCGGGGGAGCGGGTCCGCGCACAGATACGCAGTATTTT. The full variable domain, its missing parts supplied by reference TRBV28 and TRBJ2-3, is DVKVTQSSRYLVKRTGEKVFLECVQDMDHENMFWYRQDPGLGLRLIYFSYDVKMKEKGDIPEGYSVSREKKERFSLILESASTNQTSMYLCASGGAGPRTDTQYFGPGTRLTVL.

The chain uses TRBV9 and TRBJ2-3; 9 bases match TRBD2. Germline assignment: CDR1 SGDLS and CDR2 YYNGEE. Trimming at V came to 4 bases and at J to 6 bases, leaving 6 bases not matched to a gene. This CDR3 has 14 residues. The CDR3 region is CASSFGLAWDTQYF. The CDR3 region has the DNA TGTGCCAGCAGCTTTGGACTAGCGTGGGATACGCAGTATTTT. The full variable domain, completed using reference TRBV9 and TRBJ2-3, is DSGVTQTPKHLITATGQRVTLRCSPRSGDLSVYWYQQSLDQGLQFLIQYYNGEERAKGNILERFSAQQFPDLHSELNLSSLELGDSALYFCASSFGLAWDTQYFGPGTRLTVL.

This clone was seen a few times. The rearrangement uses TRBV4-3 and TRBJ2-3; D is possibly TRBD2 (6 bases). Germline V lookup: CDR1 LGHNA, CDR2 YSLEER. The V end lost 6 bases, the J end lost 0 bases, and 22 bases lay between the germline ends. This CDR3 region has 18 residues. The CDR3 coding sequence is TGCGCCAGCAGTCAAATCCGAGTCGGACTACATAGCACAGATACGCAGTATTTT. It encodes CASSQIRVGLHSTDTQYF.

A remark on this clone: This sample includes further DNA sequences coding for the same CDR3. The chain recombines TRBV7-9 with TRBJ2-7; D is perhaps TRBD1 (6 bases). This CDR3 has 12 amino acids. In germline, CDR1 is SEHNR, CDR2 FQNEAQ (reference sequence). V was shortened by 5 bases and J by 3 bases, with 8 bases between the two germline ends. CDR3 amino acids: CASSLTGYEQYF. The CDR3 bases are TGTGCCAGCAGCCTGACAGGCTACGAGCAGTACTTC.

This clone has only a few counts. Other DNA sequences of this sample code for an identical CDR3. The rearrangement joins TRBV30 to TRBJ1-5, with a tentative D call TRBD1 (5 bases). CDR3 size: 14 residues. The germline V gene encodes CDR1 GTSNPN and CDR2 SVGIG (reference sequence). The V and J ends lost 0 bases and 7 bases respectively, with 13 bases between them. CDR3 protein: CAWSVRGGNQPQHF. The CDR3 nucleotides read TGTGCCTGGAGTGTAAGGGGAGGGAACCAGCCCCAGCATTTT. Full variable domain (missing parts from reference TRBV30 and TRBJ1-5): SQTIHQWPATLVQPVGSPLSLECTVEGTSNPNLYWYRQAAGRGLQLLFYSVGIGQISSEVPQNLSASRPQDRQFILSSKKLLLSDSGFYLCAWSVRGGNQPQHFGDGTRLSIL.

This clone was seen a handful of times. The gene calls are TRBV28 and TRBJ2-7; the match to TRBD1 covers 7 bases. The germline V gene encodes CDR1 MDHEN and CDR2 SYDVKM. This CDR3 region has 15 residues. The V and J ends lost 5 bases and 3 bases, in that order; junction bases with no gene match: 10. The CDR3 loop reads CASSPHSTGRYEQYF. The CDR3 DNA follows: TGTGCCAGCAGTCCACACTCGACAGGGCGCTACGAGCAGTACTTC.

This chain uses TRBV29-1 with TRBJ1-1; D might be TRBD1 (5 bases). V was pared by 4 bases and J by 1 base, with 10 bases between. The CDR3 is 13 amino acids. The germline gives CDR1 SQVTM, CDR2 ANQGSEA. CDR3 residues: CSVAHTGNTEAFF. The DNA for the CDR3 is TGCAGCGTTGCCCACACAGGGAACACTGAAGCTTTCTTT.

This clone came up a few times. The chain employs TRBV28 and TRBJ1-1; D possibly corresponds to TRBD1 (6 bases). CDR3 length: 13 amino acids. The V gene's germline CDR1 is MDHEN and CDR2 SYDVKM. Trimming cost V 7 bases and J 4 bases, with 13 bases left between them. The CDR3 region has the DNA TGTGCCAGCACCTTAGGGGGGGCCACTGAAGCTTTCTTT. Translation gives CASTLGGATEAFF.

This clone occurred a few times. This chain joins TRBV28 and TRBJ2-1, with 8 bases fitting TRBD1. CDR3 length: 14 amino acids. V shed 7 bases and J 6 bases; nucleotides not matched to a gene: 8. Germline V gives CDR1 MDHEN, CDR2 SYDVKM. DNA of the CDR3: TGTGCCAGCACCAGGACAGGGTCCCCCAATGAGCAGTTCTTC. It specifies CASTRTGSPNEQFF.

The chain recombines TRBV7-6 with TRBJ1-2; D gene ambiguous. CDR1 SGHVS and CDR2 FNYEAQ come from the germline V gene. The CDR3 is 14 amino acids. Trimming shortened V by 5 bases and J by 1 base, and 11 bases separated the two germline ends. The CDR3 here is CASSEQSFNYGYTF. CDR3 coding DNA: TGTGCCAGCAGCGAACAGTCGTTTAACTATGGCTACACCTTC.

This clone was counted a few times. The chain is built from TRBV5-1 and TRBJ2-1, with 10 positions matching TRBD2. The germline CDR1 and CDR2 sequences are SGHRS and YFSETQ. The CDR3 runs 16 residues. The trim removed 2 bases at V and 3 bases at J, leaving 5 bases unmatched. Here the CDR3 DNA reads TGCGCCAGCAGCTTAATAACTAGCGGGGTCTACAATGAGCAGTTCTTC. Amino acids: CASSLITSGVYNEQFF.

In its sample, this clone was seen a few times. The chain employs TRBV14 and TRBJ2-1; TRBD2 matches at 11 bases. CDR1 is SGHDN and CDR2 is FVKESK in the germline V gene. The junction had 5 bases not matched to a gene; V was cut back by 0 bases and J by 4 bases. This CDR3 has 17 amino acids. For the CDR3, the DNA is TGTGCCAGCAGCCAAGATCAACGACTAGCGGGGTACAATGAGCAGTTCTTC. It yields the protein CASSQDQRLAGYNEQFF.

This clone showed up just a few times. CDR3: CSVEAGVGGETQYF. As DNA, the CDR3 is TGCAGCGTTGAAGCGGGAGTAGGAGGAGAGACCCAGTACTTC. This chain links TRBV29-1 with TRBJ2-5; D may be TRBD2 (6 bases). The CDR3 extends over 14 amino acids. With 1 base removed from V and 4 bases from J, the gap between germline ends came to 13 bases. Germline lookup yields CDR1 SQVTM and CDR2 ANQGSEA.

The V call is TRBV4-1, the J call TRBJ1-5; D is ambiguous. With 2 bases removed from V and 2 bases from J, the gap between germline ends came to 10 bases. CDR1 and CDR2 (germline): MGHRA, YSYEKL. This CDR3 is built from 15 residues. This CDR3 reads CASSQQSAGNQPQHF. The CDR3 nucleotides read TGCGCCAGCAGCCAACAATCAGCGGGCAATCAGCCCCAGCATTTT.

The chain has TRBV19 and TRBJ2-1; tentative D call: TRBD2 (5 bases). The V and J ends lost 3 bases and 0 bases respectively, with 6 bases between them. From germline, CDR1 is LNHDA and CDR2 SQIVND (reference sequence). This CDR3 comprises 14 residues. The CDR3 is CASSMGSSYNEQFF. The CDR3 nucleotides read TGTGCCAGTAGTATGGGGAGCTCCTACAATGAGCAGTTCTTC.

This clone was seen a handful of times. This chain connects TRBV7-3 to TRBJ2-3, with 13 positions matching TRBD2. Germline V gene sequence: CDR1 SGHTA, CDR2 FQGTGA. Trimming cost V 4 bases and J 8 bases; bases outside gene matches: 6. The CDR3 has 15 residues. The CDR3 here is CASSSLAGGPGTQYF. The CDR3 DNA sequence: TGTGCCAGCAGCTCACTAGCGGGAGGGCCGGGTACGCAGTATTTT.

This clone was counted a few times. J is TRBJ2-7 and V is TRBV28, with 7 positions matching TRBD1. Germline V gives CDR1 MDHEN, CDR2 SYDVKM. Unmatched junction bases numbered 3, after V lost 6 bases and J lost 4 bases. This CDR3 has 12 amino acids. CDR3 amino acids: CASRGQRYEQYF. The CDR3 DNA is TGTGCCAGCAGGGGACAGCGGTACGAGCAGTACTTC.

In this sample, this clone turned up a few times. V usage is TRBV4-2 and J usage is TRBJ2-5, with 7 bases fitting TRBD2. The CDR3 contains 16 residues. Germline-derived CDR1 and CDR2 are LGHNA and YNFKEQ. Losses at the gene ends were 3 bases for V and 1 base for J; bases not matched to a gene: 8. In DNA form, the CDR3 reads TGTGCCAGCAGCCAGGGAAGTCGGGAGGCCCAAGAGACCCAGTACTTC. Its protein product is CASSQGSREAQETQYF.

V usage is TRBV27 and J usage is TRBJ1-1; D might be TRBD1 (6 bases). Germline lookup yields CDR1 MNHEY and CDR2 SMNVEV (reference sequence). Deletions cut 3 bases from V and 1 base from J, with 9 bases between. The CDR3 runs to 14 residues. The CDR3 DNA sequence: TGTGCCAGCAGTTTCACAGGGAAGAACACTGAAGCTTTCTTT. Translating gives CASSFTGKNTEAFF.

This clone was counted a few times. The rearrangement joins TRBV4-3 to TRBJ1-1, with TRBD1 identical over 10 bases. Germline V CDR1 and CDR2: LGHNA, YSLEER. The J segment lost 5 bases and the V segment lost 2 bases, leaving 5 bases of the junction unmatched. The CDR3 is 15 residues long. CDR3 nucleotides: TGCGCCAGCAGCCAAATGACAGGGGGCGGAACTGAAGCTTTCTTT. Its protein is CASSQMTGGGTEAFF.

This clone was seen a few times. The CDR3 is CASSDPTRESSYNEQFF. DNA of the CDR3: TGCGCCAGCAGCGACCCCACTAGAGAGAGCTCCTACAATGAGCAGTTCTTC. V gene TRBV5-1 combines with J gene TRBJ2-1; D is possibly TRBD2 (5 bases). Trimming removed 4 bases from V and 0 bases from J, with 17 bases in between. The CDR3 has 17 amino acids. Germline loops: CDR1 SGHRS, CDR2 YFSETQ.

The genes are TRBV7-9 and TRBJ2-7; the D gene is possibly TRBD1 (6 bases). The CDR3 extends over 15 amino acids. Germline V gene sequence: CDR1 SEHNR, CDR2 FQNEAQ (reference sequence). Trimming stripped 3 bases from V and 5 bases from J, with 17 bases between. DNA for the CDR3: TGTGCCAGCAGCTTTACCCCTCAGGGACACCACGAGCAGTACTTC. It specifies CASSFTPQGHHEQYF.

The rearrangement joins TRBV4-1 to TRBJ2-2; TRBD1 is a possible D gene (6 bases). The CDR3 sequence is 14 residues long. The germline CDR1 and CDR2 sequences are MGHRA and YSYEKL. With 2 bases removed from V and 3 bases from J, the gap between germline ends came to 7 bases. CDR3 residues: CASSQRTDTGELFF. The CDR3 DNA follows: TGCGCCAGCAGCCAAAGGACAGACACCGGGGAGCTGTTTTTT.